One sample yielded the 17 T cell receptor beta chains listed below, sequenced in a study of a mutant IDH1 vaccine in newly diagnosed glioma (dated by TCRdb to the early 2020s). Their antigens are not known. The library was generated by the immunoSEQ multiplex PCR assay. Imported from immuneACCESS, the table was reduced by TCRdb to in-frame sequences with V and J called. These copies leave out some clones; in studies compared against another copy, an unresolved V gene accounts for under half, and the cause of the remainder is not known. In all, the sample holds some 70,000 clones, and roughly 84% of those were seen once. 10% to 15% of the sample lies in the top ten. The time point label, as the study defines it: week 23, last vaccination. Each vaccine dose, consisting of 300 ug of a 20-mer mutant IDH1 peptide in Montanide, was administered subcutaneously with topical imiquimod. The sequences come from PBMCs, collected from a glioma patient whose treatment included an IDH1 peptide vaccine. The receptors come from a man aged 18 to 29 with glioma.

The chain couples TRBV6-1 to TRBJ2-1; D is perhaps TRBD2 (6 bases). The CDR3 length is 17 residues. The ends were cut back, 0 bases at V and 3 bases at J, with 15 bases in the middle. Germline CDR1 and CDR2: MNHNS and SASEGT. CDR3 DNA: TGTGCCAGCAGTGAAGCTGCGGGAAGTTGGAACTACAATGAGCAGTTCTTC. Its translation: CASSEAAGSWNYNEQFF.

The gene calls are TRBV5-6 and TRBJ1-1; D is uncertain. V was shortened by 4 bases and J by 0 bases, with 13 bases between the two germline ends. CDR1 and CDR2 (germline): SGHDT, YYEEEE. The CDR3 has 15 residues. CDR3 in amino acids: CASSHKDRLNTEAFF. The CDR3 DNA reads TGTGCCAGCAGCCACAAAGACCGACTGAACACTGAAGCTTTCTTT.

The gene calls are TRBV10-3 and TRBJ2-7; 7 bases agree with TRBD2. The CDR3 extends over 17 amino acids. V trimming: 2 bases; J trimming: 6 bases; junction bases outside the gene matches: 16. Germline-derived CDR1 and CDR2 are ENHRY and SYGVKD. CDR3 bases: TGTGCCATCAGTGAGCCCTTTAGAGCGGGGTCCTTTATCGAGCAGTACTTC. Its translation: CAISEPFRAGSFIEQYF.

The chain uses TRBV10-3 and TRBJ1-5; D call uncertain. With 10 bases removed from V and 1 base from J, the gap between germline ends came to 8 bases. The CDR3 runs 12 residues. CDR1 and CDR2 from the germline V gene are ENHRY and SYGVKD. CDR3 nucleotides: TGTGCCACAAGGGAGAGCAATCAGCCCCAGCATTTT. The encoded protein is CATRESNQPQHF.

The chain is built from TRBV7-2 and TRBJ2-7; D is unclear. V was trimmed by 6 bases and J by 0 bases, leaving 12 bases between them. The CDR3 covers 14 residues. Germline V gene sequence: CDR1 SGHTA, CDR2 FQGNSA. The CDR3: CASRPQYSSYEQYF. In nucleotides, the CDR3 is TGTGCCAGCAGGCCCCAGTATAGCTCCTACGAGCAGTACTTC.

V usage is TRBV28 and J usage is TRBJ1-5; 7 bases fit TRBD1. This CDR3 spans 14 amino acids. Germline CDR1 is MDHEN and CDR2 is SYDVKM. V shed 3 bases, J shed 5 bases, and the junction held 4 bases outside the gene matches. The CDR3 protein is CASSFRQGYQPQHF. The CDR3 DNA is TGTGCCAGCAGTTTCAGACAGGGTTATCAGCCCCAGCATTTT.

The chain is built from TRBV30 and TRBJ1-3, with 7 bases aligning to TRBD1. V shed 4 bases, J shed 5 bases, and the junction held 5 bases outside the gene matches. Germline loops: CDR1 GTSNPN, CDR2 SVGIG (reference sequence). CDR3 length equals 13 residues. The DNA of the CDR3 is TGTGCCTGGAACCGGGACAGACGAAACACCATATATTTT. Its protein product is CAWNRDRRNTIYF.

The V and J genes are TRBV30 and TRBJ2-5; D is perhaps TRBD1 (6 bases). V shed 3 bases and J shed 0 bases, with 11 bases lying between them. Germline V gives CDR1 GTSNPN, CDR2 SVGIG (reference sequence). The CDR3 is 14 residues long. CDR3 DNA: TGTGCCTGGAGCAGAGGACAGTACCAAGAGACCCAGTACTTC. Protein sequence: CAWSRGQYQETQYF.

This clone was detected once. The gene calls are TRBV9 and TRBJ2-3, with unresolved D. The germline CDR1 and CDR2 sequences are SGDLS and YYNGEE. V was clipped by 0 bases and J by 5 bases, with 7 bases between them. This CDR3 contains 13 residues. In DNA, the CDR3 is TGTGCCAGCAGCGTAGACTCTGGAGATACGCAGTATTTT. Protein sequence: CASSVDSGDTQYF.

In its sample, this clone was seen a few times. J is TRBJ1-1 and V is TRBV10-3, with D unclear. V was clipped by 0 bases and J by 7 bases, with 6 bases between them. This CDR3 has 12 residues. Germline V gene lookup returns CDR1 ENHRY and CDR2 SYGVKD. CDR3 DNA sequence: TGTGCCATCAGTGAGTCAGGAAGTGAAGCTTTCTTT. It codes for CAISESGSEAFF.

This chain links TRBV18 with TRBJ2-1, with no clear D. This CDR3 spans 13 amino acids. The germline gives CDR1 KGHSH, CDR2 LQKENI. V was shortened by 0 bases and J by 6 bases, with 6 bases between the two germline ends. The CDR3 is CASSPPASNEQFF. Written as DNA, the CDR3 is TGTGCCAGCTCACCACCGGCCAGCAATGAGCAGTTCTTC.

CDR3 nucleotide sequence: TGTGCCAGCAGCTTAGCATGGGGGGAGGCTGATACGCAGTATTTT. Translated, it gives CASSLAWGEADTQYF. The V gene is TRBV7-2, the J gene TRBJ2-3, with D tentatively TRBD2 (6 bases). The CDR3 consists of 15 residues. The V end lost 0 bases, the J end lost 6 bases, and 13 bases lay between the germline ends. The germline CDR1 and CDR2 sequences are SGHTA and FQGNSA.

This clone was detected only once. The J gene is TRBJ2-1, the V gene TRBV7-9, with 8 nucleotides matching TRBD1. With 2 bases clipped from V and 9 bases from J, the junction kept 6 bases outside the gene matches. This CDR3 has 14 amino acids. The germline CDR1 and CDR2 sequences are SEHNR and FQNEAQ (reference sequence). CDR3 in DNA: TGTGCCAGCAGCTTACCCCGACAGGGGCCTGAGCAGTTCTTC. Protein product: CASSLPRQGPEQFF.

In this sample, this clone turned up a few times. V is TRBV4-3 and J is TRBJ1-4, with 10 bases identical to TRBD1. The CDR3 contains 16 residues. Germline V gives CDR1 LGHNA, CDR2 YSLEER. V gave up 1 base and J gave up 6 bases; unmatched junction bases: 5. The CDR3 loop reads CASSQGAGTGDEKLFF. As DNA, the CDR3 is TGCGCCAGCAGCCAAGGGGCCGGGACAGGGGATGAAAAACTGTTTTTT.

This chain links TRBV5-1 with TRBJ1-6; unclear D gene. CDR1 SGHRS and CDR2 YFSETQ come from the germline V gene. The CDR3 extends over 16 amino acids. V dropped 4 bases and J dropped 5 bases, with 16 bases sitting between them. The CDR3 spells CASSPAIAVDNSPLHF. The CDR3 nucleotides are TGCGCCAGCAGCCCAGCCATAGCGGTCGATAATTCACCCCTCCACTTT.

V and J are TRBV14 and TRBJ2-2, with 8 bases fitting TRBD1. This CDR3 is 15 amino acids long. Trimming at V came to 5 bases and at J to 7 bases, leaving 9 bases not matched to a gene. Germline CDR1 and CDR2: SGHDN and FVKESK. CDR3 amino acids: CASSLRTGRGGELFF. In nucleotides, the CDR3 is TGTGCCAGCAGCTTGCGGACAGGGCGGGGCGGGGAGCTGTTTTTT. Full variable domain (rest looked up from reference TRBV14 and TRBJ2-2): EAGVTQFPSHSVIEKGQTVTLRCDPISGHDNLYWYRRVMGKEIKFLLHFVKESKQDESGMPNNRFLAERTGGTYSTLKVQPAELEDSGVYFCASSLRTGRGGELFFGEGSRLTVL.

CDR3 DNA: TGCGCCAGCAGCCCCGAGGTAGGCAACATTCAGTACTTC. It is translated as CASSPEVGNIQYF. This chain links TRBV5-1 with TRBJ2-4; D is unresolved. Germline V lookup: CDR1 SGHRS, CDR2 YFSETQ. V was shortened by 4 bases and J by 7 bases, with 12 bases between the two germline ends. This CDR3 comprises 13 residues.